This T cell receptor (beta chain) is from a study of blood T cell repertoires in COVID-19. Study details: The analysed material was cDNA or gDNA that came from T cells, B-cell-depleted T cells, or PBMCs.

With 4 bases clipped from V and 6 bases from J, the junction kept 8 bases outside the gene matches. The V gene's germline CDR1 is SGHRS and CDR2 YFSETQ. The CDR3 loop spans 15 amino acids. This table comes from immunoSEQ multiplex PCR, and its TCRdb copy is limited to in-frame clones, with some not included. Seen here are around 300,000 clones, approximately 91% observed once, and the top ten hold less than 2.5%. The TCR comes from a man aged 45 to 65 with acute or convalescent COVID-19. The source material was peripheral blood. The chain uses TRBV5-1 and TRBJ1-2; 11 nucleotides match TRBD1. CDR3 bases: TGCGCCAGCAGCCTCCAACCGGGACAGGGGGATGGCTACACCTTC. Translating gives CASSLQPGQGDGYTF.